This T cell receptor beta chain was sequenced during a study of identical twins. The cDNA had a unique molecular identifier and a template-switch universal primer site. TCRdb passed the 5' RACE reads through MiXCR, listing each CDR3 protein once. The sample holds 500,000 or so distinct CDR3 sequences; around an eighth are singletons and the top ten take approximately 1%. The germline gives CDR1 ENHRY, CDR2 SYGVKD. This CDR3 has 14 amino acids. Trimming pared 6 bases from V and 2 bases from J, leaving 12 bases between. Regarding the study as a whole: Invariant T cells like MAIT and iNKT could partly confound the zero-insertion analyses. Twins' excess sharing was less marked for out-of-frame beta sequences. Model-predicted out-of-frame TCR alpha sharing fell below observed values in monozygotic twins.

Concerning this clonotype itself: Its antigen is unknown.

These data were also reused for a study on yellow fever vaccine responses in identical twins.

The sequenced sample was CD4+ T cells sorted from blood. The receptor's source is a woman between 18 and 29 years old in good health. The chain has TRBV10-3 and TRBJ2-3; no clear D gene. The CDR3 loop reads CAISASHPTDTQYF. In DNA form, the CDR3 reads TGTGCCATCAGCGCCTCCCATCCCACAGATACGCAGTATTTT.